The clone carrying this T cell receptor beta chain was seen a handful of times. This specimen belongs to a study of control samples from healthy donors and cancer patients. TCRdb's table, derived via immunoSEQ multiplex PCR, lists solely in-frame clones and lacks some. This repertoire shows about 130,000 clones, approximately 92% found once; its top ten account for just under 0.6%. Sequencing input: PBMCs. The clonotype comes from a man at least 80 years old with head and neck cancer.

The CDR3 region has the DNA TGTGCTAGTGGTCCCCCAGGGAAGGTCCAAGAGACCCAGTACTTC. It yields the protein CASGPPGKVQETQYF. The chain employs TRBV12-5 and TRBJ2-5; D may be TRBD1 (5 bases). The CDR3 covers 15 residues. Germline assignment: CDR1 LGHNT and CDR2 FRNRAP. The ends were cut back, 5 bases at V and 1 base at J, with 14 bases in the middle.